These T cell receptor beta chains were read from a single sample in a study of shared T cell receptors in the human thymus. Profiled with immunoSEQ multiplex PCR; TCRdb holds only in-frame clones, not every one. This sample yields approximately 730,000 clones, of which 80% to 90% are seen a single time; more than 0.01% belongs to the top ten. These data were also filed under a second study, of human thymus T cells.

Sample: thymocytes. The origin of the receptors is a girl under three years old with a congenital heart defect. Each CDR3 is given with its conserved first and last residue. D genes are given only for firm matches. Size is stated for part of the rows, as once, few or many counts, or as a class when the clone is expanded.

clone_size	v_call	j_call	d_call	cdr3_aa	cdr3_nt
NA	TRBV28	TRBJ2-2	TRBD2	CASSTFLAGGNTGELFF	TGTGCCAGCAGTACGTTCCTAGCGGGGGGAAACACCGGGGAGCTGTTTTTT
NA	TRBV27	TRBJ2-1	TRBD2	CASRLAGSYNEQFF	TGTGCCAGCCGACTAGCGGGCTCCTACAATGAGCAGTTCTTC
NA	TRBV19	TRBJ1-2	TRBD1	CASSLFGQGITHYGYTF	TGTGCCAGTAGTCTTTTTGGACAGGGGATTACTCACTATGGCTACACCTTC
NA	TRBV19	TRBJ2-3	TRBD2	CASSTLAGGRDTQYF	TGTGCCAGTAGTACACTAGCGGGGGGGAGGGATACGCAGTATTTT
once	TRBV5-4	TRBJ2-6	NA	CASSHWGGDSGANVLTF	TGTGCCAGCAGCCACTGGGGAGGAGACTCTGGGGCCAACGTCCTGACTTTC
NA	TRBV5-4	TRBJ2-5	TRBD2	CASSATSGEHQETQYF	TGTGCCAGCAGCGCGACTAGCGGGGAGCACCAAGAGACCCAGTACTTC
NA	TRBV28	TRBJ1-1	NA	CASSPRRESEAFF	TGTGCCAGCAGTCCTCGGCGGGAATCTGAAGCTTTCTTT
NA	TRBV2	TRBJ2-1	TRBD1	CASSEAHGTGFLAVNNEQFF	TGTGCCAGCAGTGAAGCGCACGGGACAGGGTTCCTAGCGGTGAACAATGAGCAGTTCTTC
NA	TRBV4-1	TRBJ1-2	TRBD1	CASSPLTLDRDIRYTF	TGCGCCAGCAGCCCCCTCACCTTGGACAGGGATATACGCTACACCTTC
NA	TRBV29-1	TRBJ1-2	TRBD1	CSVCRKKRGQGKAVGGYGYTF	TGCAGCGTTTGCCGAAAAAAAAGGGGGCAGGGAAAAGCAGTAGGGGGCTATGGCTACACCTTC
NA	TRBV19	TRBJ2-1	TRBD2	CASSLGLAGFPCYNEQFF	TGTGCCAGTAGCCTCGGACTAGCGGGATTCCCCTGCTACAATGAGCAGTTCTTC
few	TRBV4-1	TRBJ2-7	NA	CASSRGTEEPRYEQYF	TGCGCCAGCAGCCGCGGGACAGAAGAACCCCGGTACGAGCAGTACTTC
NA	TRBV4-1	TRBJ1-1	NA	CASSQDRAYETTDTEAFF	TGCGCCAGCAGCCAAGATCGGGCTTATGAAACGACAGACACTGAAGCTTTCTTT
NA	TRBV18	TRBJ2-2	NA	CASSNRYTGELFF	TGTGCCAGCTCAAACAGGTACACCGGGGAGCTGTTTTTT
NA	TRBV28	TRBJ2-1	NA	CASSPYSEQFF	TGTGCCAGCAGTCCTTACAGTGAGCAGTTCTTC
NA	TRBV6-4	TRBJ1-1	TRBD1	CASRGQGKNTEAFF	TGTGCCAGCCGAGGACAGGGTAAGAACACTGAAGCTTTCTTT
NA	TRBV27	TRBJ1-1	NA	CASSRTPDTPPEAFF	TGTGCCAGCAGTAGAACTCCCGACACCCCTCCTGAAGCTTTCTTT
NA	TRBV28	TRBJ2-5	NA	CASSCGRGLEETQYF	TGTGCCAGCAGCTGCGGGCGGGGCCTCGAAGAGACCCAGTACTTC
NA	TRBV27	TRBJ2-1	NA	CASSLAVYNEQFF	TGTGCCAGCAGTTTGGCTGTTTACAATGAGCAGTTCTTC
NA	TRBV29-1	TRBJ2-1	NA	CSVTGFSYNEQFF	TGCAGCGTCACGGGGTTCTCCTACAATGAGCAGTTCTTC
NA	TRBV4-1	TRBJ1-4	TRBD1	CASSPWTGGGTNEKLFF	TGCGCCAGCAGCCCCTGGACAGGGGGAGGAACTAATGAAAAACTGTTTTTT
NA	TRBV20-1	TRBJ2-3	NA	CSAREGPTQYF	TGCAGTGCTAGAGAGGGGCCTACGCAGTATTTT
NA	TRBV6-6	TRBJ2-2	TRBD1	CASLTGTEEAGELFF	TGTGCCAGCTTAACCGGGACAGAGGAGGCCGGGGAGCTGTTTTTT
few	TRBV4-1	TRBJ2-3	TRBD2	CASSHKLLAGANTDTQYF	TGCGCCAGCAGCCATAAGCTACTAGCGGGAGCCAACACAGATACGCAGTATTTT
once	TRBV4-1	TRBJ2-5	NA	CASSQVGGETQYF	TGCGCCAGCAGCCAAGTGGGCGGGGAGACCCAGTACTTC
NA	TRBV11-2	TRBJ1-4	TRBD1	CASSSKHHSGDSGNEKLFF	TGTGCCAGCAGCTCCAAACACCATTCGGGGGACAGTGGTAATGAAAAACTGTTTTTT
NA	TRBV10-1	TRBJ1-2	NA	CASSESRGESYYGYTF	TGCGCCAGCAGTGAGTCTCGGGGGGAATCTTATTATGGCTACACCTTC
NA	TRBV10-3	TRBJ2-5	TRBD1	CAISPDREETQYF	TGTGCCATCAGTCCCGACAGGGAAGAGACCCAGTACTTC
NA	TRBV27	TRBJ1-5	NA	CASSLRNSSNQPQHF	TGTGCCAGCAGTTTACGGAACAGTAGCAATCAGCCCCAGCATTTT
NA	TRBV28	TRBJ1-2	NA	CASRDSAGVYGYTF	TGTGCCAGCAGGGACAGCGCGGGTGTCTATGGCTACACCTTC
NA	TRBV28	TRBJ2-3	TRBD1	CASSLWGTGEGGTDTQYF	TGTGCCAGCAGTTTATGGGGAACAGGGGAAGGAGGCACAGATACGCAGTATTTT
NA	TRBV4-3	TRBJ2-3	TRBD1	CASSHLGGFSPADTQYF	TGCGCCAGCAGCCACCTAGGGGGCTTTTCCCCCGCAGATACGCAGTATTTT
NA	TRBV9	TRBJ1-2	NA	CASSVATDGYTF	TGTGCCAGCAGCGTAGCTACTGATGGCTACACCTTC
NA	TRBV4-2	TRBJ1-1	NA	CASSQALEAPRAFF	TGTGCCAGCAGCCAAGCTCTGGAGGCGCCGAGGGCTTTCTTT
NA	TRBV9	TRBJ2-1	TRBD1	CASSGFLPTNTGDNEQFF	TGTGCCAGCAGCGGATTCCTACCGACGAACACAGGGGACAATGAGCAGTTCTTC
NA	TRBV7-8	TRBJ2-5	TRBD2	CASSLVSGEETQYF	TGTGCCAGCAGCTTAGTTAGCGGGGAAGAGACCCAGTACTTC
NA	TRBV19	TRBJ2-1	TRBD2	CASSISGGIHEQFF	TGTGCCAGTAGTATCAGCGGGGGGATCCATGAGCAGTTCTTC
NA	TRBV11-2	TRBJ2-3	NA	CASSPSRDTQYF	TGTGCCAGCAGCCCGTCACGGGATACGCAGTATTTT
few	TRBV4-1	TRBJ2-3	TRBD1	CASSQNYSGQGRSDTQYF	TGCGCCAGCAGCCAAAACTATTCGGGACAGGGTAGATCAGATACGCAGTATTTT
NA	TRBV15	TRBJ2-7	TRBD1	CATGQGKSYEQYF	TGTGCCACCGGACAGGGGAAAAGCTACGAGCAGTACTTC
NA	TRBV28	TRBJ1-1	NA	CASSSYISEEGGAFF	TGTGCCAGCAGTTCCTACATCTCTGAAGAGGGTGGTGCTTTCTTT